A selection of T cell receptor beta chains follows, all from one sample in a study of response to subunit inactivated influenza vaccine. MiXCR, run by TCRdb on the RT-PCR reads, gives a single entry per CDR3 protein. The sample lists under 550,000 distinct CDR3 sequences, around 7.7% occurring once. The material was PBMCs from blood, obtained less than 30 months after vaccination. The receptors here all came from a man between 50 and 69 years old who received an inactivated influenza vaccine. The CDR3 runs from the conserved cysteine through the conserved F or W. D genes are given only for firm matches. A clone size is listed for some rows: how often the clone was seen (once, few, many), or a class if it is expanded.

CDR3aa	CDR3nt	j_gene	v_gene	d_gene	abundance
CASSLMGQGIPGELFF	TGTGCCAGCAGCTTAATGGGACAGGGGATCCCCGGGGAGCTGTTTTTT	TRBJ2-2	TRBV7-3	TRBD1	few
CSARGGVASTDTQYF	TGCAGCGCCCGAGGGGGGGTCGCTAGCACAGATACGCAGTATTTT	TRBJ2-3	TRBV29-1	.	many
CASSQRGRTNNEQFF	TGTGCCAGCAGCCAACGCGGGAGAACGAACAATGAGCAGTTCTTC	TRBJ2-1	TRBV3-1	TRBD2	few
CASSELFNQPQHF	TGTGCCAGCAGTGAACTCTTTAATCAGCCCCAGCATTTT	TRBJ1-5	TRBV6-1	.	.
CASSFVGQGSGQPQHF	TGTGCCAGCAGTTTTGTGGGACAGGGGAGTGGGCAGCCCCAGCATTTT	TRBJ1-5	TRBV12-3/TRBV12-4	TRBD1	.
CASRPVHEQFF	TGTGCCAGCCGCCCTGTCCACGAGCAGTTCTTC	TRBJ2-1	TRBV7-9	.	few
CASSPLSGYNEQFF	TGTGCCAGCAGCCCTTTAAGCGGGTACAATGAGCAGTTCTTC	TRBJ2-1	TRBV11-2	.	many
CASSQTDNYNEQFF	TGTGCCAGCAGCCAAACGGACAACTACAATGAGCAGTTCTTC	TRBJ2-1	TRBV14	.	.
CASSLGAEAGEQFF	TGTGCCAGCAGCTTAGGTGCGGAGGCTGGTGAGCAGTTCTTC	TRBJ2-1	TRBV11-2	.	.
CASSLFLGLSKGTGELFF	TGTGCCAGCAGCCTTTTTTTGGGACTTTCAAAGGGTACCGGGGAGCTGTTTTTT	TRBJ2-2	TRBV28	.	.
CASSDLTEQFF	TGTGCCAGCAGTGATCTGACTGAGCAGTTCTTC	TRBJ2-1	TRBV2	.	few
CSAFTGFNEKLFF	TGCAGCGCCTTTACAGGGTTCAATGAAAAACTGTTTTTT	TRBJ1-4	TRBV29-1	.	.
CSAYGTSNPYNEQFF	TGCAGTGCTTACGGGACTAGCAATCCGTACAATGAGCAGTTCTTC	TRBJ2-1	TRBV20-1	TRBD2	.
CSVAGTSGGVNEQFF	TGCAGCGTTGCGGGCACTAGCGGGGGGGTTAATGAGCAGTTCTTC	TRBJ2-1	TRBV29-1	TRBD2	few
CASSGNRALQYF	TGTGCCAGCAGCGGCAACAGGGCGTTGCAGTATTTT	TRBJ2-3	TRBV7-2	.	few
CASSYGPSGRETQYF	TGTGCCAGCAGTTACGGGCCTAGCGGGAGAGAGACGCAGTATTTT	TRBJ2-3	TRBV6-5	TRBD2	.
CASMQSGGEAFF	TGTGCCAGCATGCAGTCCGGGGGTGAAGCTTTCTTT	TRBJ1-1	TRBV6-5	.	many
CASSRTLQGNNEQFF	TGTGCCAGCAGCCGAACTTTACAGGGTAACAATGAGCAGTTCTTC	TRBJ2-1	TRBV7-2	.	many
CSARPVVANEQFF	TGCAGTGCTAGGCCCGTGGTCGCCAATGAGCAGTTCTTC	TRBJ2-1	TRBV20-1	.	many
CASSQGWGQGSYEQYF	TGCGCCAGCAGCCAAGGGTGGGGACAGGGCTCCTACGAGCAGTACTTC	TRBJ2-7	TRBV4-3	TRBD1	many
CASTGRLAENTGELFF	TGTGCCAGCACCGGGCGGCTAGCGGAGAACACCGGGGAGCTGTTTTTT	TRBJ2-2	TRBV5-5	TRBD2	few
CSARGRPSEPQHF	TGCAGTGCTAGAGGCAGGCCCTCGGAGCCCCAGCATTTT	TRBJ1-5	TRBV20-1	.	few
CASSLADYRNTDTQYF	TGCGCCAGCAGCTTGGCAGACTACCGGAACACAGATACGCAGTATTTT	TRBJ2-3	TRBV5-1	.	many
CASSIGQNQETQYF	TGTGCCAGCAGTATCGGTCAGAACCAAGAGACCCAGTACTTC	TRBJ2-5	TRBV7-2	.	many
CASSLTGTTRETQYF	TGCGCCAGCAGCTTGACGGGCACCACCCGTGAGACCCAGTACTTC	TRBJ2-5	TRBV5-1	.	.
CASSPGTGRSPQPQHF	TGTGCCAGCAGTCCCGGGACAGGGCGTTCCCCTCAGCCCCAGCATTTT	TRBJ1-5	TRBV12-3/TRBV12-4	TRBD1	many